This entry lists 4 T cell receptor beta chains sequenced from one sample in a study of T cell repertoires in cytomegalovirus infection. Via MiXCR, TCRdb re-called the reads, giving one row per CDR3 protein. The sample carries about a million distinct CDR3 sequences, around 31% recorded once. For these TCRs, the target antigens are not known. Here the sequenced sample was cultured CD8+ T cells from PBMCs, taken from culture after CMV antigen stimulation. The receptors come from a human donor in good health (CMV status not recorded). Some clones in this sample may be carry-over from other donors' samples.

V usage is TRBV5-4 and J usage is TRBJ1-2; D not certain. This CDR3 spans 15 amino acids. Trimming shortened V by 2 bases and J by 8 bases, and 19 bases separated the two germline ends. CDR1 and CDR2 (germline): SGHNT, YYREEE (reference sequence). In DNA form, the CDR3 reads TGTGCCAGCAGCTTAAAGGGTTCGCGCAGCCGCGGCTACACCTTC. It codes for CASSLKGSRSRGYTF.

This clonotype was seen more than once but under ten times. The genes are TRBV6-6 and TRBJ2-5; 8 nucleotides line up with TRBD2. The germline V gene encodes CDR1 MNHNY and CDR2 SVGAGI (reference sequence). V dropped 7 bases and J dropped 2; count of bases not matched to a gene: 3. CDR3 length: 13 residues. CDR3 region: CASTGTRQETQYF. In DNA form, the CDR3 reads TGTGCCAGCACCGGGACTAGACAAGAGACCCAGTACTTC.

The CDR3 sequence is CASRLHYRDTQYF. The CDR3 nucleotides read TGTGCCAGCAGACTTCACTACCGCGATACGCAGTATTTT. V is TRBV6-5 and J is TRBJ2-3; D gene unclear. The CDR3 is 13 amino acids. V was clipped by 6 bases and J by 6 bases, with 13 bases between them. Germline-derived CDR1 and CDR2 are MNHEY and SVGAGI.

This clonotype has a handful of counts. This CDR3 reads CSARAGSGGSTDTQYF. As DNA, the CDR3 is TGCAGTGCTAGAGCGGGTAGCGGGGGTAGCACAGATACGCAGTATTTT. This sequence joins TRBV20-1 and TRBJ2-3; 9 nucleotides align to TRBD2. This CDR3 has 16 amino acids. V lost 1 base and J lost 0; bases outside the gene matches: 5. Germline V gene data show CDR1 as DFQATT and CDR2 as SNEGSKA (reference sequence).